Listed below are T cell receptor beta chains from one sample, sequenced in a study of CD8+ T cells in alopecia areata. Sequencing was performed with immunoSEQ multiplex PCR; in TCRdb, only in-frame clones are kept and a portion is missing. The table lists fewer than 250,000 clones, 50% to 65% of them singletons. Sequenced material: CD4+ T cells sorted from blood, taken at week 0. The receptors originated from a human donor with alopecia areata. Both conserved end residues are part of each CDR3. A D gene is named only where the DNA matches it firmly. Rows give clone size only sometimes, using once, few, many, or a class for an expanded clone.

TRBV7-6	TRBD2	NA	TRBJ2-5	CASSRAGGELSQETQYF	TGTGCCAGCAGCCGAGCGGGAGGGGAACTCAGCCAAGAGACCCAGTACTTC
TRBV7-9	NA	NA	TRBJ1-1	CASSLLGRNTEAFF	TGTGCCAGCAGCTTATTGGGCAGGAACACTGAAGCTTTCTTT
TRBV11-2	TRBD1	NA	TRBJ2-1	CASSSGTGPYNEQFF	TGTGCCAGCAGTTCCGGGACAGGGCCCTACAATGAGCAGTTCTTC
TRBV7-9	NA	few	TRBJ2-4	CASSEDGGAKNIQYF	TGTGCCAGCAGCGAGGACGGGGGAGCCAAAAACATTCAGTACTTC
TRBV7-9	NA	NA	TRBJ2-7	CASSLARGTYEQYF	TGTGCCAGCAGCTTAGCGCGGGGCACCTACGAGCAGTACTTC
TRBV30	NA	NA	TRBJ2-3	CAWNRRVLDTQYF	TGTGCCTGGAATCGGCGGGTCTTAGATACGCAGTATTTT
TRBV6-5	NA	NA	TRBJ1-1	CASSLQALNTEAFF	TGTGCCAGCAGTCTACAGGCCCTGAACACTGAAGCTTTCTTT
TRBV2	NA	NA	TRBJ1-4	CASSRQGIGEKLFF	TGTGCCAGCAGTCGTCAGGGGATTGGAGAAAAACTGTTTTTT
TRBV4-1	NA	NA	TRBJ1-2	CASSPRPFIYTF	TGCGCCAGCAGCCCGCGACCCTTCATCTACACCTTC
TRBV30	TRBD1	NA	TRBJ1-4	CAWSWTWGKQGRSNEKLFF	TGTGCCTGGAGCTGGACGTGGGGAAAACAGGGGAGGAGTAATGAAAAACTGTTTTTT
TRBV5-6	NA	NA	TRBJ2-1	CASTLTASEQFF	TGTGCCAGCACCTTGACAGCCAGTGAGCAGTTCTTC
TRBV5-1	NA	few	TRBJ2-5	CASSLDPETQYF	TGCGCCAGCAGCTTGGATCCCGAGACCCAGTACTTC
TRBV29-1	NA	once	TRBJ1-2	CSVLVRARVYGYTF	TGCAGCGTTCTCGTGAGGGCGCGGGTCTATGGCTACACCTTC
TRBV6-5	TRBD1	NA	TRBJ1-6	CASRSEGTGNSPLHF	TGTGCCAGCAGATCCGAAGGGACAGGGAATTCACCCCTCCACTTT
TRBV4-1	TRBD1	NA	TRBJ2-6	CASSQNRGRGANVLTF	TGCGCCAGCAGCCAAAACAGGGGGCGCGGGGCCAACGTCCTGACTTTC
TRBV9	NA	NA	TRBJ2-4	CASESEANIQYF	TGTGCCAGCGAGTCGGAAGCGAACATTCAGTACTTC
TRBV29-1	TRBD1	many	TRBJ2-7	CSVGDSSYEQYF	TGCAGCGTTGGGGACAGCTCCTACGAGCAGTACTTC
TRBV19	TRBD1	once	TRBJ1-5	CASSMDRLAPQHF	TGTGCCAGTAGTATGGACAGGTTGGCGCCCCAGCATTTT
TRBV9	TRBD1	NA	TRBJ1-1	CASSPRTGLMNTEAFF	TGTGCCAGCAGCCCACGGACAGGTCTAATGAACACTGAAGCTTTCTTT
TRBV11-2	TRBD1	NA	TRBJ2-3	CASSLAGQPGSAGTDTQYF	TGTGCCAGCAGCTTAGCGGGACAGCCTGGCTCGGCGGGCACAGATACGCAGTATTTT
TRBV30	NA	NA	TRBJ1-2	CARKGGDNGYTF	TGTGCCCGAAAAGGGGGAGACAATGGCTACACCTTC
TRBV5-1	TRBD2	NA	TRBJ2-1	CASSRIAGGSYNEQFF	TGCGCCAGCAGCCGAATAGCGGGAGGGTCCTACAATGAGCAGTTCTTC
TRBV9	NA	once	TRBJ2-3	CASSVATAGPGDTQYF	TGTGCCAGCAGCGTAGCGACGGCGGGGCCCGGGGATACGCAGTATTTT
TRBV20-1	NA	NA	TRBJ1-2	CSATDLYGYTF	TGCAGTGCTACCGACTTATATGGCTACACCTTC
TRBV30	NA	few	TRBJ2-2	CAWETGTNTGELFF	TGTGCCTGGGAGACAGGGACTAACACCGGGGAGCTGTTTTTT
TRBV19	TRBD1	once	TRBJ2-3	CASSLQRGRGDTQYF	TGTGCCAGTAGTCTTCAGAGGGGGCGCGGAGATACGCAGTATTTT
TRBV7-8	NA	NA	TRBJ2-2	CASRPVGRASTGELFF	TGTGCCAGCAGACCAGTGGGCAGGGCGAGCACCGGGGAGCTGTTTTTT
TRBV7-9	TRBD1	NA	TRBJ1-5	CASSLTGQGGNQPQHF	TGTGCCAGCAGCCTGACGGGACAGGGTGGCAATCAGCCCCAGCATTTT
TRBV10-3	NA	NA	TRBJ2-5	CAITSQASGTQYF	TGTGCCATCACCTCCCAAGCGTCGGGGACCCAGTACTTC
TRBV11-2	NA	few	TRBJ1-3	CASVLSSGNTIYF	TGTGCCAGCGTTTTGAGCTCTGGAAACACCATATATTTT
TRBV19	NA	NA	TRBJ1-1	CASSMDTPTFNTEAFF	TGTGCCAGTAGTATGGACACACCCACCTTTAACACTGAAGCTTTCTTT
TRBV11-2	NA	NA	TRBJ2-1	CASSFSTRREQFF	TGTGCCAGCAGCTTTAGCACTAGGCGTGAGCAGTTCTTC
TRBV2	NA	NA	TRBJ1-2	CASSGMSVYYGYTF	TGTGCCAGCAGCGGGATGTCAGTCTATTATGGCTACACCTTC
TRBV7-8	TRBD1	few	TRBJ2-1	CASSKRTGGGDEQFF	TGTGCCAGCAGCAAGCGGACAGGGGGGGGAGATGAGCAGTTCTTC
TRBV15	NA	many	TRBJ2-6	CATSRVPSNVLTF	TGTGCCACCAGCAGAGTCCCCTCAAACGTCCTGACTTTC
TRBV6-5	NA	NA	TRBJ1-1	CASSYSGAGEAFF	TGTGCCAGCAGTTACTCAGGGGCAGGTGAAGCTTTCTTT
TRBV4-1	NA	NA	TRBJ2-1	CASSPQEAGSYNEQFF	TGCGCCAGCAGCCCCCAGGAGGCGGGTTCCTACAATGAGCAGTTCTTC
TRBV2	TRBD1	NA	TRBJ2-1	CASRWDSYNEQFF	TGTGCCAGCAGGTGGGACAGCTACAATGAGCAGTTCTTC
TRBV29-1	NA	few	TRBJ2-5	CSVVVGTVYQETQYF	TGCAGCGTTGTGGTAGGGACGGTGTACCAAGAGACCCAGTACTTC
TRBV5-1	NA	NA	TRBJ1-1	CASSLGAYENTEAFF	TGCGCCAGCAGCTTGGGGGCCTACGAGAACACTGAAGCTTTCTTT
TRBV5-6	NA	NA	TRBJ2-4	CASSLSGKWGIQYF	TGTGCCAGCAGCTTGTCGGGGAAGTGGGGCATTCAGTACTTC
TRBV27	TRBD2	few	TRBJ2-7	CASSTLAGGSYEQYF	TGTGCCAGCAGTACGCTAGCGGGAGGAAGCTACGAGCAGTACTTC
TRBV14	TRBD2	NA	TRBJ2-3	CASSNAGGPVSQYF	TGTGCCAGCAGCAACGCGGGGGGGCCTGTATCACAGTATTTT
TRBV19	TRBD1	NA	TRBJ1-6	CASTPWGTGGSPLHF	TGTGCCAGTACCCCATGGGGGACAGGGGGCTCACCCCTCCACTTT
TRBV29-1	NA	few	TRBJ2-3	CSVGQITDTQYF	TGCAGCGTTGGTCAGATCACAGATACGCAGTATTTT
TRBV29-1	NA	few	TRBJ2-1	CSVALLGRGVYNEQFF	TGCAGCGTTGCCCTCCTCGGTAGGGGGGTTTACAATGAGCAGTTCTTC
TRBV29-1	NA	NA	TRBJ2-1	CSVGRQASYNEQFF	TGCAGCGTTGGAAGACAGGCCTCCTACAATGAGCAGTTCTTC
TRBV6-1	NA	NA	TRBJ2-7	CASSERVRGPYEQYF	TGTGCCAGCAGTGAAAGGGTAAGGGGACCCTACGAGCAGTACTTC
TRBV6-5	NA	NA	TRBJ2-5	CASSYSSGETQYF	TGTGCCAGCAGTTACTCCTCCGGGGAGACCCAGTACTTC
TRBV9	NA	NA	TRBJ2-1	CASSVDFASNEQFF	TGTGCCAGCAGCGTAGACTTTGCGTCCAATGAGCAGTTCTTC
TRBV29-1	NA	few	TRBJ2-6	CSVEGYPGANVLTF	TGCAGCGTGGAGGGGTATCCCGGGGCCAACGTCCTGACTTTC
TRBV7-7	NA	once	TRBJ2-2	CASSFYWATNTGELFF	TGTGCTAGCAGCTTCTATTGGGCGACGAACACCGGGGAGCTGTTTTTT